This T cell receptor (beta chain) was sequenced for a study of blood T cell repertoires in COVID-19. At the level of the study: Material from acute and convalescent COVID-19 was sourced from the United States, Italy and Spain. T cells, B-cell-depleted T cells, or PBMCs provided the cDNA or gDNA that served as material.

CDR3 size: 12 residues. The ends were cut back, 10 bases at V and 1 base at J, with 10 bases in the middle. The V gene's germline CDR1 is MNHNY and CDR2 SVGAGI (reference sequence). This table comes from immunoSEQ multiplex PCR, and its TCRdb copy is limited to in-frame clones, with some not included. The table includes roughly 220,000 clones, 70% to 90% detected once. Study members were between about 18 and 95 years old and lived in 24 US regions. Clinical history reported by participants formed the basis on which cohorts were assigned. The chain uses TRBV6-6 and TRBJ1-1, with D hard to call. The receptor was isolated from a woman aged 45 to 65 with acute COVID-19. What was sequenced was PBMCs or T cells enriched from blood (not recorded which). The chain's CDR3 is CATSVSNTEAFF. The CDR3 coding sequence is TGTGCCACCTCTGTATCGAACACTGAAGCTTTCTTT.